The 27 T cell receptor beta chains given below trace back to one sample, sequenced in a study of glioma-infiltrating T cells. TCR alpha and beta CDR3 regions were amplified from RNA using iRepertoire nested multiplex PCR. TCRdb re-called the multiplex PCR reads with MiXCR, one entry per CDR3 protein. Of more than 95,000 distinct CDR3 sequences in the sample, roughly 24% were seen once. Source material: glioma tissue, nonneoplastic brain tissue, or PBMCs (not recorded which). Every receptor here comes from a human donor with low-grade glioma or glioblastoma, undergoing nonglioma brain surgery, or in good health (not recorded which).

The table lists this clonotype with many counts. CDR3 nucleotides: TGCGCCAGCAGCCAAGAGGGGAGGGAGGGAAACATTCAGTACTTC. It is translated as CASSQEGREGNIQYF. This sequence joins TRBV4-3 and TRBJ2-4; the match to TRBD2 covers 7 bases. J lost 6 bases, V lost 0 bases, and 5 bases had no gene match. Germline CDR1 is LGHNA and CDR2 is YSLEER. This CDR3 has 15 residues.

This clonotype was picked up many times. The chain employs TRBV6-1 and TRBJ2-3, with TRBD2 identical over 14 bases. Trimming took 7 bases from V and 1 from J; bases not matched to a gene: 4. The CDR3 runs 16 residues. Germline lookup yields CDR1 MNHNS and CDR2 SASEGT. The CDR3 region is CASTGLAGGGTDTQYF. For the CDR3, the DNA is TGTGCCAGCACCGGACTAGCGGGAGGTGGCACAGATACGCAGTATTTT.

This clonotype occurred many times. The chain employs TRBV20-1 and TRBJ1-1; 8 bases are a match to TRBD1. There are 13 residues in the CDR3. The ends lost 4 bases at V and 0 bases at J; junction bases unmatched: 1. The germline V gene has CDR1 DFQATT and CDR2 SNEGSKA (reference sequence). Here the CDR3 reads CSAKGQVNTEAFF. The CDR3 region has the DNA TGCAGTGCTAAGGGACAGGTGAACACTGAAGCTTTCTTT.

This clonotype was counted many times. The chain is built from TRBV19 and TRBJ2-5, with D perhaps assigned TRBD1 or TRBD2 (5 bases each). V lost 11 bases to trimming and J lost 4 bases, with 17 bases between them. The CDR3 spans 13 residues. Germline V gene data show CDR1 as LNHDA and CDR2 as SQIVND (reference sequence). The CDR3 is CASSGTARETQYF. The CDR3 nucleotides are TGTGCCTCCTCAGGGACGGCCCGAGAGACCCAGTACTTC. The variable domain in full, with the rest retrieved from reference TRBV19 and TRBJ2-5, is DGGITQSPKYLFRKEGQNVTLSCEQNLNHDAMYWYRQDPGQGLRLIYYSQIVNDFQKGDIAEGYSVSREKKESFPLTVTSAQKNPTAFYLCASSGTARETQYFGPGTRLLVL.

The chain carries TRBV20-1 and TRBJ1-1; possibly TRBD1 for D (5 bases). Germline V gene sequence: CDR1 DFQATT, CDR2 SNEGSKA (reference sequence). This CDR3 has 12 residues. Trimming removed 5 bases at V and 9 bases at J, with 16 bases between. As DNA, the CDR3 is TGCAGTGCTCGTCGGGGGGAAACCCAAGCTTTCTTT. Translation: CSARRGETQAFF.

At least ten counts were recorded for this clonotype. The chain joins TRBV6-2 or TRBV6-3 to TRBJ1-5, with D tentatively TRBD1 (5 bases). CDR1 is MNHEY and CDR2 is SVGEGT in the germline V gene. V dropped 2 bases and J dropped 5 bases, with 10 bases sitting between them. The CDR3 sequence is 14 residues long. The CDR3 DNA reads as TGTGCCAGCAGTTACAGGGGATCGGATCAGCCCCAGCATTTT. Translation: CASSYRGSDQPQHF.

The chain carries TRBV29-1 and TRBJ2-3; D might be TRBD2 (5 bases). The germline V gene has CDR1 SQVTM and CDR2 ANQGSEA. This CDR3 spans 13 amino acids. Trimming took off 4 bases at V and 4 bases at J, with 12 bases between the two ends. The CDR3 DNA sequence: TGCAGCGTTGTGGTAGGAGGCGCAGATACGCAGTATTTT. Its translation: CSVVVGGADTQYF.

This clonotype occurred many times. The chain recombines TRBV20-1 with TRBJ2-3, with a weak D call TRBD1 (5 bases). The CDR3 runs to 12 residues. Germline loops: CDR1 DFQATT, CDR2 SNEGSKA (reference sequence). V shed 3 bases and J shed 4 bases, with 8 bases lying between them. The CDR3 sequence is CSARKGPDTQYF. DNA for the CDR3: TGCAGTGCTAGGAAGGGGCCAGATACGCAGTATTTT.

This clonotype was detected many times. The V and J genes are TRBV6-4 and TRBJ2-2, with unresolved D. The CDR3 sequence is 14 residues long. The V and J ends lost 3 bases and 7 bases respectively, with 12 bases between them. Per germline, CDR1 MRHNA and CDR2 SNTAGT. The CDR3 loop is CASSEGISLGELFF. Here the CDR3 DNA reads TGTGCCAGCAGTGAAGGGATAAGTCTCGGGGAGCTGTTTTTT.

This clonotype was counted at least ten times. The chain has TRBV7-2 and TRBJ2-7, with D perhaps assigned TRBD1 or TRBD2 (5 bases each). The germline V and J ends were trimmed by 2 bases and 4 bases, with 15 bases remaining between them. CDR1 and CDR2 from the germline V gene are SGHTA and FQGNSA. The CDR3 contains 15 residues. The CDR3 reads CASSLQPMGEYEQYF. CDR3 bases: TGTGCCAGCAGCTTACAGCCAATGGGGGAGTACGAGCAGTACTTC. The whole variable domain, remainder taken from reference TRBV7-2 and TRBJ2-7, is GAGVSQSPSNKVTEKGKDVELRCDPISGHTALYWYRQSLGQGLEFLIYFQGNSAPDKSGLPSDRFSAERTGGSVSTLTIQRTQQEDSAVYLCASSLQPMGEYEQYFGPGTRLTVT.

At least ten counts were recorded for this clonotype. The rearrangement uses TRBV6-1 and TRBJ2-7; 7 positions match TRBD1. Germline V gene sequence: CDR1 MNHNS, CDR2 SASEGT. CDR3 size: 12 residues. The trim removed 7 bases at V and 4 bases at J, leaving 4 bases unmatched. CDR3 in amino acids: CASNRGDYEQYF. CDR3 DNA: TGTGCCAGCAACAGGGGCGATTACGAGCAGTACTTC.

The CDR3 region is CASSQDLLYEQYF. The CDR3 bases are TGCGCCAGCAGCCAAGACCTCCTCTACGAGCAGTACTTC. This chain links TRBV4-3 with TRBJ2-7; no firm D call. The germline gives CDR1 LGHNA, CDR2 YSLEER. This CDR3 region has 13 residues. V lost 0 bases and J lost 3, with 6 bases in between.

This clonotype was detected ten times or more. The gene calls are TRBV7-2 and TRBJ2-1, with 9 bases aligning to TRBD2. The germline V gene encodes CDR1 SGHTA and CDR2 FQGNSA. This CDR3 contains 15 residues. V lost 5 bases to trimming and J lost 2 bases; unmatched junction nucleotides: 4. The CDR3, as DNA: TGTGCCAGCAGCACACTAGCGGGCCCCTACAATGAGCAGTTCTTC. Its protein is CASSTLAGPYNEQFF. The full variable domain, rest sourced from reference TRBV7-2 and TRBJ2-1, is GAGVSQSPSNKVTEKGKDVELRCDPISGHTALYWYRQSLGQGLEFLIYFQGNSAPDKSGLPSDRFSAERTGGSVSTLTIQRTQQEDSAVYLCASSTLAGPYNEQFFGPGTRLTVL.

The chain carries TRBV12-3 or TRBV12-4 and TRBJ2-7; 9 positions match TRBD2. The V segment lost 7 bases and the J segment 1 base; nucleotides outside the gene matches: 5. The CDR3 is 14 amino acids. CDR3 DNA: TGTGCCAGCAAGGAGCGGGAGGCTTCCTACGAGCAGTACTTC. Its protein product is CASKEREASYEQYF.

This clonotype was picked up many times. V usage is TRBV28 and J usage is TRBJ2-1; D unclear. Between the trimmed V and J ends, which lost 2 bases and 0 bases, there was a span of 8 bases. The CDR3 totals 15 residues. CDR1 is MDHEN and CDR2 is SYDVKM in the germline V gene. DNA for the CDR3: TGTGCCAGCAGTTTAGGGTCAAGCTCCTACAATGAGCAGTTCTTC. Encoded protein: CASSLGSSSYNEQFF. Looking up the rest from reference TRBV28 and TRBJ2-1 gives the full variable domain: DVKVTQSSRYLVKRTGEKVFLECVQDMDHENMFWYRQDPGLGLRLIYFSYDVKMKEKGDIPEGYSVSREKKERFSLILESASTNQTSMYLCASSLGSSSYNEQFFGPGTRLTVL.

The chain recombines TRBV30 with TRBJ2-5; D unclear. Trimming shortened V by 1 base and J by 1 base, and 10 bases separated the two germline ends. The V gene's germline CDR1 is GTSNPN and CDR2 SVGIG (reference sequence). The CDR3 is made up of 14 amino acids. CDR3 residues: CAWSGLIGQETQYF. The CDR3, as DNA: TGTGCCTGGAGTGGCCTGATAGGCCAAGAGACCCAGTACTTC.

V usage is TRBV12-3 or TRBV12-4 and J usage is TRBJ2-1; 9 bases match TRBD2. V dropped 1 base and J dropped 7; count of bases not matched to a gene: 17. CDR3 length: 19 amino acids. The CDR3 reads CASSLVFSVSGSSWNEQFF. The CDR3 coding sequence is TGTGCCAGCAGTTTAGTCTTTAGTGTTAGCGGGAGTAGTTGGAATGAGCAGTTCTTC.

This clonotype has just a few counts. V gene TRBV20-1 combines with J gene TRBJ2-7, with 12 bases aligning to TRBD2. The CDR3 runs 20 residues. Germline CDR1 reads DFQATT; CDR2 reads SNEGSKA (reference sequence). The J segment lost 3 bases and the V segment lost 6 bases, leaving 24 bases of the junction unmatched. For the CDR3, the DNA is TGCAGTGCCTACTCAGGGGAGGGGGCTAGCGGGGGGGCAGCGGGCTACGAGCAGTACTTC. Translating it yields CSAYSGEGASGGAAGYEQYF.

In regard to this clonotype: Relative to the germline gene, one junction end is altered; a read error may explain this. This chain uses TRBV15 with TRBJ2-7; tentative D call: TRBD2 (5 bases). Germline CDR1 is LNHNV and CDR2 is YYDKDF (reference sequence). The CDR3 is 15 amino acids. CDR3 DNA: TGTGCCACCAGCAGAGATGTAGGACTTCCCTACGAGCGGTACTTC. This encodes CATSRDVGLPYERYF.

This clonotype was detected many times. The chain employs TRBV4-1 and TRBJ2-5; D unresolved. Deletions cut 0 bases from V and 2 bases from J, with 16 bases between. This CDR3 is built from 17 residues. Germline-derived CDR1 and CDR2 are MGHRA and YSYEKL. The CDR3 DNA is TGCGCCAGCAGCCAAGAGTTTTGGCGCCAGGCACAAGAGACCCAGTACTTC. Translating gives CASSQEFWRQAQETQYF.

This clonotype appeared many times. The V gene is TRBV7-2, the J gene TRBJ2-7; 9 bases map to TRBD2. Germline V gene sequence: CDR1 SGHTA, CDR2 FQGNSA. CDR3 length: 16 amino acids. V was clipped by 1 base and J by 2 bases; unmatched bases: 6. CDR3 nucleotide sequence: TGTGCCAGCAGCTTAGAATTTGCGGGAGGGCCCTACGAGCAGTACTTC. The encoded protein is CASSLEFAGGPYEQYF. Supplemented by reference TRBV7-2 and TRBJ2-7, the full variable domain reads GAGVSQSPSNKVTEKGKDVELRCDPISGHTALYWYRQSLGQGLEFLIYFQGNSAPDKSGLPSDRFSAERTGGSVSTLTIQRTQQEDSAVYLCASSLEFAGGPYEQYFGPGTRLTVT.

This clonotype was recorded once. Given a much more abundant clone one base away, this may be a read error. This chain connects TRBV19 to TRBJ2-4; TRBD1 aligns across 8 bases. From germline, CDR1 is LNHDA and CDR2 SQIVND (reference sequence). V trimming: 6 bases; J trimming: 0 bases; junction bases outside the gene matches: 13. This CDR3 comprises 18 residues. The CDR3 protein is CASRRIGTGELAKNIQYF. CDR3 in DNA: TGTGCCAGTAGAAGGATCGGGACAGGAGAATTAGCCAAAAACATTCAGTACTTC.

This clonotype was seen ten or more times. The chain's CDR3 is CASSRSEEETQYF. As DNA, the CDR3 is TGTGCCAGCTCACGCAGTGAAGAAGAGACCCAGTACTTC. The chain is built from TRBV18 and TRBJ2-5, with unresolved D. The CDR3 runs 13 residues. V lost 4 bases to trimming and J lost 3 bases, with 9 bases between them. Germline V gene sequence: CDR1 KGHSH, CDR2 LQKENI.

Ten or more counts support this clonotype. The V and J genes are TRBV7-2 and TRBJ1-5; no reliable D call. The CDR3 consists of 12 residues. Trimming took 5 bases from V and 4 from J, leaving 6 bases between them. Germline CDR1 SGHTA, CDR2 FQGNSA. CDR3 DNA sequence: TGTGCCAGCAGCACAAGTAATCAGCCCCAGCATTTT. This codes for CASSTSNQPQHF.

The chain joins TRBV3-1 to TRBJ1-2; unclear D gene. This CDR3 contains 12 residues. V lost 1 base to trimming and J lost 8 bases, with 8 bases between them. Germline loops: CDR1 LGHDT, CDR2 YNNKEL (reference sequence). CDR3 sequence (DNA): TGTGCCAGCAGCCAAGGTCAGAGGGGCTACACCTTC. Its protein product is CASSQGQRGYTF.

About this clonotype itself: A much larger clone differs from this one at a single base, so this may be a read error. This chain connects TRBV20-1 to TRBJ2-1; D unresolved. CDR3 length equals 13 residues. Trimming took off 6 bases at V and 2 bases at J, with 11 bases between the two ends. The germline V gene encodes CDR1 DFQATT and CDR2 SNEGSKA (reference sequence). CDR3: CSAEASPYNEQFF. For the CDR3, the DNA is TGCAGTGCCGAAGCAAGCCCCTACAATGAGCAGTTCTTC.

This clonotype was recorded at least ten times. The J gene is TRBJ2-2, the V gene TRBV6-1; TRBD2 matches at 7 bases. The V gene's germline CDR1 is MNHNS and CDR2 SASEGT. This CDR3 comprises 15 residues. Trimming removed 7 bases from V and 4 bases from J; junction bases left unmatched: 9. CDR3 nucleotide sequence: TGTGCCAGCACCCTGATACAGCGGGGCACCGGGGAGCTGTTTTTT. The encoded protein is CASTLIQRGTGELFF.